The present T cell receptor beta chain was sequenced within a study of human T cells and chemical hapten exposure. TCRdb reprocessed the RACE reads with MiXCR, giving one entry per CDR3 protein. The table includes about 170,000 distinct CDR3 sequences, about a quarter detected once. CDR3 length equals 19 residues. V was clipped by 1 base and J by 4 bases; unmatched bases: 11. Germline V gene data show CDR1 as SGHTA and CDR2 as FQGNSA. As to time point: patch test 3, about 24 weeks after DPC sensitization. Treatment noted: therapeutic diphenylcyclopropenone sensitization with weekly scalp DPC. Total RNA was isolated from whole blood that had not been fractionated.

Sequenced here: whole blood, sampled in connection with sensitization to the hapten diphenylcyclopropenone (DPC). The chain is built from TRBV7-2 and TRBJ1-6; TRBD1 matches at 9 bases. This TCR was sampled from a woman in her late teens or twenties with alopecia areata. Some clones in this sample may be carry-over from other donors' samples. Here the CDR3 DNA reads TGTGCCAGCAGCTTAGGATCAACTTGGACAGGGGCTTATAATTCACCCCTCCACTTT. As protein: CASSLGSTWTGAYNSPLHF.